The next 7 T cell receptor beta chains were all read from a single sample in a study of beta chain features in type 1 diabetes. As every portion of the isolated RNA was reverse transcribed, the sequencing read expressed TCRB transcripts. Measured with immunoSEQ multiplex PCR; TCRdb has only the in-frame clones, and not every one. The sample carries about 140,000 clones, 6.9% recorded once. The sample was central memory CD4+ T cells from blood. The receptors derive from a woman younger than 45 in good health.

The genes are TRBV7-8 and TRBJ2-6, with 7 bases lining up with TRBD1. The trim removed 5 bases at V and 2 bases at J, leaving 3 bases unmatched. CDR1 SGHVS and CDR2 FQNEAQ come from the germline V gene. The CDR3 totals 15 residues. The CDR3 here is CASSATGAGANVLTF. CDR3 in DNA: TGTGCCAGCAGCGCTACAGGGGCTGGGGCCAACGTCCTGACTTTC.

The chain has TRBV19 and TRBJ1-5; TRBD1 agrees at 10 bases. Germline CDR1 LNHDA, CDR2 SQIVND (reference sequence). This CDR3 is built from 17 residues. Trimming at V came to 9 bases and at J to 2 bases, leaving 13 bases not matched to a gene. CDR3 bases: TGTGCCAGCGAGGGGACAGGGGTGATATACCGCAATCAGCCCCAGCATTTT. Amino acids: CASEGTGVIYRNQPQHF.

As DNA, the CDR3 is TGCAGCGACAAGACAGGGATCAACTATGGCTACACCTTC. Protein product: CSDKTGINYGYTF. V gene TRBV29-1 combines with J gene TRBJ1-2; TRBD1 agrees at 7 bases. The trim removed 7 bases at V and 2 bases at J, leaving 7 bases unmatched. The CDR3 runs to 13 residues. Germline CDR1 is SQVTM and CDR2 is ANQGSEA.

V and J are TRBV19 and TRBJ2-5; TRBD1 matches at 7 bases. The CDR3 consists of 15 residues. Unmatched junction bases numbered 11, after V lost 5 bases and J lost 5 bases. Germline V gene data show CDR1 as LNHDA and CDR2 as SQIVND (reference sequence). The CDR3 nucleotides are TGTGCCAGTAGTCTATGGGACAGCGCTCGGGAGACCCAGTACTTC. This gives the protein CASSLWDSARETQYF.

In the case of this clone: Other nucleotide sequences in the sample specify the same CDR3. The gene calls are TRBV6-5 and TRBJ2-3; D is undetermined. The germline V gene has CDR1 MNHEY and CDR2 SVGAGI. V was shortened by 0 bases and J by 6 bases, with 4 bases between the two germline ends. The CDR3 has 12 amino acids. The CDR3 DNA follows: TGTGCCAGCAGTTACTCCGGGGATACGCAGTATTTT. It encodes CASSYSGDTQYF.

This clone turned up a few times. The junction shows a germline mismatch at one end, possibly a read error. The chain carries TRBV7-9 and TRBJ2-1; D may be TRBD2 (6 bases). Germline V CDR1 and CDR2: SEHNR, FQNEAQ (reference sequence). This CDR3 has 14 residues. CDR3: CASSLEGLMTEQIF. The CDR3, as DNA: TGTGCCAGCAGCTTGGAGGGCCTAATGACTGAGCAGATCTTC.

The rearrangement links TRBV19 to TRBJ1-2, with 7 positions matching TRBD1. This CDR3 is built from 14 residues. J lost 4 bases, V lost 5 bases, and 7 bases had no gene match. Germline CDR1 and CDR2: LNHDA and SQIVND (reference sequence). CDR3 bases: TGTGCCAGTAGTCCTCAGGGGGTCGGCTATGGCTACACCTTC. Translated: CASSPQGVGYGYTF. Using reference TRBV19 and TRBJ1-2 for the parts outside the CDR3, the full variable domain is DGGITQSPKYLFRKEGQNVTLSCEQNLNHDAMYWYRQDPGQGLRLIYYSQIVNDFQKGDIAEGYSVSREKKESFPLTVTSAQKNPTAFYLCASSPQGVGYGYTFGSGTRLTVV.